This T cell receptor beta chain was identified during a study of T cell clones after liver transplantation. Study-wide results and limits: A significant post-transplant drop in circulating graft-donor-reactive CD4 TCRbeta sequences occurred in most of the 8 subjects.

V dropped 4 bases and J dropped 0; count of bases not matched to a gene: 2. Germline CDR1 MNHEY, CDR2 SMNVEV (reference sequence). CDR3 length equals 16 residues. This clone was seen only once. Its antigen is still unknown. The protocol was immunoSEQ multiplex PCR, while the TCRdb copy is restricted to in-frame clones and leaves out a portion. The data show some 61,000 clones, with roughly 70% seen just once and about a tenth held by the top ten. The TCR originated in a human patient who received a liver transplant. Some T cells may be provided by the graft donor. The chain combines TRBV27 with TRBJ1-3; 11 nucleotides agree with TRBD1. Specimen: CD4+ T cells from blood, collected at the 22-month timepoint. The CDR3 loop is CASSWTGGISGNTIYF. CDR3 sequence (DNA): TGTGCCAGCAGTTGGACAGGGGGCATCTCTGGAAACACCATATATTTT.